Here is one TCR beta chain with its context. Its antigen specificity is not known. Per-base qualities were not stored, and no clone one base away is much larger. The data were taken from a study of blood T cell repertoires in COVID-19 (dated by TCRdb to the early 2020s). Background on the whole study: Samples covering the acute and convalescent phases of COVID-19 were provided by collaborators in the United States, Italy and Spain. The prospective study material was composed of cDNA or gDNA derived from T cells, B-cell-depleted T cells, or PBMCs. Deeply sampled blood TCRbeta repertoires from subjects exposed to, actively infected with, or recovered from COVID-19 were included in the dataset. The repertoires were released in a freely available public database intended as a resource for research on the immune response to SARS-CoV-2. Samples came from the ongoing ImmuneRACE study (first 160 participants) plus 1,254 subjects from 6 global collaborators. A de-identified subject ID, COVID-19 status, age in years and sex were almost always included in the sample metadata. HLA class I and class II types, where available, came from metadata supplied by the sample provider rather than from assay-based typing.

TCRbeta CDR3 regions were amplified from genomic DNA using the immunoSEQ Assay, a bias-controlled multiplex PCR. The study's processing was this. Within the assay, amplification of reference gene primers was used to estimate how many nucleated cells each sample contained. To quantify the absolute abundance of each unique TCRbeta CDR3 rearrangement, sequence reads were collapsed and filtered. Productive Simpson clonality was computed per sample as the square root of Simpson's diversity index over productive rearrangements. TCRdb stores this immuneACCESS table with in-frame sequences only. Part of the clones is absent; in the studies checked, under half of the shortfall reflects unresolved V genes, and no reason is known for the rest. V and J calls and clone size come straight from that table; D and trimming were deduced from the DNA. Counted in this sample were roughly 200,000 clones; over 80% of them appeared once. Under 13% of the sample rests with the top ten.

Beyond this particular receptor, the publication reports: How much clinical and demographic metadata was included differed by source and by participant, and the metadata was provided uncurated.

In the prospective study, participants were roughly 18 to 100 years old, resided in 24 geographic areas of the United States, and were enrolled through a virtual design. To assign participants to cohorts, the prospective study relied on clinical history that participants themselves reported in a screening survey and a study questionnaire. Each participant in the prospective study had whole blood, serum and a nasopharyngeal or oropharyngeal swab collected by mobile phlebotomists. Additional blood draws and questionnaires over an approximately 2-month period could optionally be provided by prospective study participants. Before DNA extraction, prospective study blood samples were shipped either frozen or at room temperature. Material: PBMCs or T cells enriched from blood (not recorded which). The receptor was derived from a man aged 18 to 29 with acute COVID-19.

The nucleotide sequence is given as TGCGCCAGCAGTGAGACAGGAGTCTATGGCTACACCTTC. Its coded protein is CASSETGVYGYTF. This chain joins TRBV10-2 to TRBJ1-2; a tentative D call is TRBD1 (5 bases match). The junction carries 8 bases between V and J, which are trimmed by 2 bases and 4 bases respectively. The CDR3 numbers 13 residues from cysteine through phenylalanine. The DNA shown is the 39-base CDR3, in frame from base 1. The germline V gene yields WSHSY for CDR1 and SAAADI for CDR2.